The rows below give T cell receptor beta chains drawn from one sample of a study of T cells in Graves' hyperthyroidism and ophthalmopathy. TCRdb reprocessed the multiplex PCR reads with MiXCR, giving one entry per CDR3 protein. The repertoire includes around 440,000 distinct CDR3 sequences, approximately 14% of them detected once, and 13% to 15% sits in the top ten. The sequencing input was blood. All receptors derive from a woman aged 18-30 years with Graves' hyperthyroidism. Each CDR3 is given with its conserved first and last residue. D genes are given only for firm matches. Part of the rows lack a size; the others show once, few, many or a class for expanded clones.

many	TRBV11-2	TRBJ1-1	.	TGTGCCAGCAGCCCCCAGATGAACACTGAAGCTTTCTTT	CASSPQMNTEAFF
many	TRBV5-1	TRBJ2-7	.	TGCGCCAGCAGCTTCTGGGGGGACTTCGACGAGCAGTACTTC	CASSFWGDFDEQYF
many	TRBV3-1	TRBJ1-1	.	TGTGCCAGCATCCCTAGTCCGGGGGGCATCTCTGAAGCTTTCTTT	CASIPSPGGISEAFF
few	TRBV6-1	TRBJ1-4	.	TGTGCCAGCAGCCCTGTGGGACCCCTCGGTGAAAAACTGTTTTTT	CASSPVGPLGEKLFF
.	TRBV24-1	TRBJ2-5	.	TGTGCCACCAGTGATTCCCGGACAGTAGAAGAGACCCAGTACTTC	CATSDSRTVEETQYF
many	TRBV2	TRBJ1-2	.	TGTGCCAGCAGTGAAATACTAAACTATGGCTACACCTTC	CASSEILNYGYTF
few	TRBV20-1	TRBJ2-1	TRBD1	TGCAGTGCTAGAGTCGGGACAGGGACCCACAATGAGCAGTTCTTC	CSARVGTGTHNEQFF
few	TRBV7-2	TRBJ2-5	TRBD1	TGTGCCAGCAGCGCCGGACAGGGGAAGGAAGAGACCCAGTACTTC	CASSAGQGKEETQYF
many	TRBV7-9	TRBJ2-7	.	TGTGCCAGCAGCTTAGTCACTGGCACCGAGCAGTACTTC	CASSLVTGTEQYF
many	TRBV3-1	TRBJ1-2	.	TGTGCCAGCAGCCAAGAACGACTCGGCTACACCTTC	CASSQERLGYTF
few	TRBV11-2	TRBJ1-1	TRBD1	TGTGCCAGCAGCTTTCAGCCGGGACAGGGTCACGAAGCTTTCTTT	CASSFQPGQGHEAFF
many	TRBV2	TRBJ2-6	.	TGTGCCAGCAGGGTTACAGAGATCAGAGGGGCCAACGTCCTGACTTTC	CASRVTEIRGANVLTF
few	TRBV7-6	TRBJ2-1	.	TGTGCCAGCAGCACTACTTTAGCGGCCGGTGAGCAGTTCTTC	CASSTTLAAGEQFF
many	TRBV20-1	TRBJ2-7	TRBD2	TGCAGTGCTAGTCGAACTAGCGGGACCTACGAGCAGTACTTC	CSASRTSGTYEQYF
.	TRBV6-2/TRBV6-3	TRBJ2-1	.	TGTGCCAGCAGACCCGGGGGGCGCTCCTACAATGAGCAGTTCTTC	CASRPGGRSYNEQFF
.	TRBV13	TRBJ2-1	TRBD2	TGTGCCAGCAGCCCAGGGACTAGCGGAGAGCAGTTCTTC	CASSPGTSGEQFF
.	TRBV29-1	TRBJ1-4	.	TGCAGCGTTGCAGGAGCAGGAGGAAGTGTGCGTGAAAAACTGTTTTTT	CSVAGAGGSVREKLFF
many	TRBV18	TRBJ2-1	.	TGTGCCAGCTCACCCCATTATGAGCAGTTCTTC	CASSPHYEQFF
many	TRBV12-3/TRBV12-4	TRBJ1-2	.	TGTGCCACAATAACAGGTTACTATGGCTACACCTTC	CATITGYYGYTF
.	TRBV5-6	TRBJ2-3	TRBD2	TGTGCCAGCAGCTTGGGAATTAGCGGGAGGGATACGCAGTATTTT	CASSLGISGRDTQYF
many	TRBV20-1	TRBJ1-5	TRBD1	TGCAGTGCTAGACCTATCTTCGGACAGGGGGCTAATCAGCCCCAGCATTTT	CSARPIFGQGANQPQHF
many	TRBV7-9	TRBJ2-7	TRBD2	TGTGCCAGCAGCTCCTTAGCGGGAGGGACCTACGAGCAGTACTTC	CASSSLAGGTYEQYF
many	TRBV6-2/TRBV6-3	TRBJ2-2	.	TGTGCCAGCAGTTACTCTCAGGGCTCGAACACCGGGGAGCTGTTTTTT	CASSYSQGSNTGELFF
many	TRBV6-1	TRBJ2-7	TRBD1	TGTGCCAGCAGTTTTACTGTCAGGGGGAACTACGAGCAGTACTTC	CASSFTVRGNYEQYF
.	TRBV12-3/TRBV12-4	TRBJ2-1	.	TGTGCCAGCAGTAGGAGTATGTGGCCTCAAAATGAGCAGTTCTTC	CASSRSMWPQNEQFF
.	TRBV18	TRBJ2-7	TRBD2	TGTGCCAGCTCACTCCGACTAGCGGGAGGGACCTACGAGCAGTACTTC	CASSLRLAGGTYEQYF
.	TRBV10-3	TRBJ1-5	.	TGTGCCATCAGTGATAGGGACACTCAGCCCCAGCATTTT	CAISDRDTQPQHF
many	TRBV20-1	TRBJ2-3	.	TGCAGTGCCCTTCGACCCGACGATACGCAGTATTTT	CSALRPDDTQYF
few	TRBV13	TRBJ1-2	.	TGTGCCAGCAGCCCCGTACCAGAGGATGGCTACACCTTC	CASSPVPEDGYTF
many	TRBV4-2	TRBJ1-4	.	TGTGCCAGCAGCCAAGTCCCCGACGGAAAACTGTTTTTT	CASSQVPDGKLFF
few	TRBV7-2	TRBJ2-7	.	TGTGCCAGCAGCCGAGTGAACGAGCAGTACTTC	CASSRVNEQYF
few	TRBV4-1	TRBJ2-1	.	TGCGCCAGCAGCCAAGACGAGGTCAATGAGCAGTTCTTC	CASSQDEVNEQFF
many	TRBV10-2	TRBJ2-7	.	TGCGCCAGCCGCGGAGGGTCCGACGAGCAGTACTTC	CASRGGSDEQYF
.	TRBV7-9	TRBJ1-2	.	TGTGCCAGCGGGATAGGAGCCGATAGCTACTATGGCTACACCTTC	CASGIGADSYYGYTF
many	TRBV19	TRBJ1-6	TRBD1	TGTGCCAGTAGCCCCCAGGCCGCCGACAGGGTGAATTCACCCCTCCACTTT	CASSPQAADRVNSPLHF
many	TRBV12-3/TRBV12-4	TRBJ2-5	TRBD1	TGTGCCAGCAGTTTCCGACAGGGGGGGTATGAGACCCAGTACTTC	CASSFRQGGYETQYF
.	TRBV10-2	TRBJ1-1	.	TGCGCCAGCAGTGTACGCGGGTACACTGAAGCTTTCTTT	CASSVRGYTEAFF
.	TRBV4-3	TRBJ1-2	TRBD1	TGCGCCAGCAGCCAGGACTTAGGGGGCGCCTATGGCTACACCTTC	CASSQDLGGAYGYTF
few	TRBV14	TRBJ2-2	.	TGTGCCAGCAGCCAATTTGGACCGAACACCGGGGAGCTGTTTTTT	CASSQFGPNTGELFF
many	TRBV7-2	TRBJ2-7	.	TGTGCCAGCAGCTCCCTCACGGACTACGAGCAGTACTTC	CASSSLTDYEQYF
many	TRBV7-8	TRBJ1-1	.	TGTGCCAGCAGCCCGCACAGACCAGGGTATAGGATCACTGAAGCTTTCTTT	CASSPHRPGYRITEAFF